The rows below give T cell receptor beta chains drawn from one sample of a study of T cell changes during pregnancy in multiple sclerosis. Profiling relied on immunoSEQ multiplex PCR, and the TCRdb table lists in-frame clones only, not all of them. The sample has around 35,000 clones; roughly nine tenths are singletons. Source: CD8+ T cells from peripheral blood mononuclear cells, taken before pregnancy. The receptors come from a female donor with multiple sclerosis, enrolled in a pregnancy study. Both conserved end residues are part of each CDR3. A D gene is named only where the DNA matches it firmly. Expanded clones are given a class, and other clones once, few, many or no size at all.

v_gene	d_gene	abundance	j_gene	CDR3nt	CDR3aa
TRBV5-1	.	.	TRBJ1-1	TGCGCCAGCACCACAAGTGCGGACAGCACTGAAGCTTTCTTT	CASTTSADSTEAFF
TRBV27	TRBD2	.	TRBJ2-1	TGTGCCAGCAGTCAAACTAGCGGGGGTTCCAATGAGCAGTTCTTC	CASSQTSGGSNEQFF
TRBV4-1	.	.	TRBJ2-7	TGCGCCAGCAGCCTCCCTCGCTACGAGCAGTACTTC	CASSLPRYEQYF
TRBV19	TRBD1	many	TRBJ1-5	TGTGCCAGTAGGATGACAGGGGGGAGATTTCAGCCCCAGCATTTT	CASRMTGGRFQPQHF
TRBV5-1	.	.	TRBJ1-2	TGCGCCAGCAGCTTGGCTTCGGGGTTGCCCCGGTATGGCTACACCTTC	CASSLASGLPRYGYTF
TRBV27	.	once	TRBJ1-1	TGTGCCAGCAGTCCAGGGACATCCTCCTGGACTGAAGCTTTCTTT	CASSPGTSSWTEAFF
TRBV7-2	.	.	TRBJ1-2	TGTGCCAGCAGCTCACAGGGTCTGGAGGGCTACACCTTC	CASSSQGLEGYTF
TRBV10-3	.	.	TRBJ1-1	TGTGCCAGGGAAACAGGTAGCCCCGATATGAACACTGAAGCTTTCTTT	CARETGSPDMNTEAFF
TRBV6-5	TRBD2	.	TRBJ2-3	TGTGCCAGCAGTTACCAGCGGGACGCTAGCACAGATACGCAGTATTTT	CASSYQRDASTDTQYF
TRBV15	.	.	TRBJ1-2	TGTGCCACCAGCAGAGATTTCGACAGATACGGCTACACCTTC	CATSRDFDRYGYTF
TRBV6-5	TRBD1	few	TRBJ2-5	TGTGCCAGCAGTTACGACAGGGACGTTCAAGAGACCCAGTACTTC	CASSYDRDVQETQYF
TRBV9	TRBD2	.	TRBJ2-6	TGTGCCAGCAGCGTAGCGGGGGGATTCTCTGGGGCCAACGTCCTGACTTTC	CASSVAGGFSGANVLTF
TRBV6-4	TRBD2	.	TRBJ2-7	TGTGCCAGCAGTGACGAGCGGGGCTACGAGCAGTACTTC	CASSDERGYEQYF
TRBV7-8	TRBD1	.	TRBJ1-2	TGTGCCAGCAGCTTAGTTCCCCCAGGGGGATCTAACTATGGCTACACCTTC	CASSLVPPGGSNYGYTF
TRBV10-3	TRBD1	.	TRBJ1-4	TGTGCCATCAGTGAGCGAATAGACAGGGGTACTAATGAAAAACTGTTTTTT	CAISERIDRGTNEKLFF
TRBV5-4	.	.	TRBJ2-7	TGTGCCAGCAGCTGGGACTTAACCTACGAGCAGTACTTC	CASSWDLTYEQYF
TRBV2	TRBD1	.	TRBJ2-5	TGTGCCAGCAGGGGGACAGCAGAGACCCAGTACTTC	CASRGTAETQYF
TRBV19	TRBD1	.	TRBJ2-7	TGTGCCAGTAGTCGAGACAGGGTTGCCTACGAGCAGTACTTC	CASSRDRVAYEQYF
TRBV29-1	.	.	TRBJ2-7	TGCAGCGTTGAACTATCTGACTACGAGCAGTACTTC	CSVELSDYEQYF
TRBV6-1	.	.	TRBJ2-2	TGTGCCAGCAGTGATCTGGCAGTAAACACCGGGGAGCTGTTTTTT	CASSDLAVNTGELFF
TRBV13	TRBD1	.	TRBJ1-1	TGTGCCAGCAGTTCACAGGGGGTGCTGGAGGCTTTCTTT	CASSSQGVLEAFF
TRBV6-1	TRBD2	.	TRBJ2-2	TGTGCCAGCAGTTCAGACCCAAGCGGGGCCGGGGAGCTGTTTTTT	CASSSDPSGAGELFF
TRBV7-7	.	.	TRBJ1-2	TGTGCCAGCAGCTTAGAGCCGGGAGGAGGCTATGGCTACACCTTC	CASSLEPGGGYGYTF
TRBV28	.	once	TRBJ2-7	TGTGCCAGCAGTTTCCGACAGTCAGAAACCGAGCAGTACTTC	CASSFRQSETEQYF
TRBV27	TRBD2	.	TRBJ2-3	TGTGCCAGCAGTACCGGACTAGCGGGGTGGAGTACAGATACGCAGTATTTT	CASSTGLAGWSTDTQYF
TRBV6-5	.	.	TRBJ1-6	TGTGCCAGCAGCCGGTCCGGAGGGTCACCCCTCCACTTT	CASSRSGGSPLHF
TRBV19	TRBD1	.	TRBJ1-1	TGTGCCAGTAGTTCATGGACAGGGGGGGAAAAAAACACTGAAGCTTTCTTT	CASSSWTGGEKNTEAFF
TRBV15	.	.	TRBJ1-1	TGTGCCACCAGCAGAGCCGGGAACACTGAAGCTTTCTTT	CATSRAGNTEAFF
TRBV5-1	.	.	TRBJ2-5	TGCGCCAGCAGCTCCTTCTCTCCCCAAGAGACCCAGTACTTC	CASSSFSPQETQYF
TRBV7-3	.	.	TRBJ2-1	TGTGCCAGCAGCTCAGACAATGAGCAGTTCTTC	CASSSDNEQFF
TRBV5-1	TRBD1	.	TRBJ1-3	TGCGCCAGCAGCTCAGGACAGGGAGACACCATATATTTT	CASSSGQGDTIYF
TRBV4-3	TRBD1	.	TRBJ2-7	TGCGCCAGCAGCATAAGTGGACAGGGCGAGCAGTACTTC	CASSISGQGEQYF
TRBV19	TRBD2	once	TRBJ2-1	TGTGCCAGTAGTATTCGGGGACTAGCGGGTTACAATGAGCAGTTCTTC	CASSIRGLAGYNEQFF
TRBV5-1	TRBD1	.	TRBJ1-1	TGCGCCAGCAGCTTAGAGGGGGCGGCGGACACTGAAGCTTTCTTT	CASSLEGAADTEAFF
TRBV5-4	TRBD2	.	TRBJ2-3	TGTGCCAGCAGCCCCCGGGGGACTAGCCGACCAGATACGCAGTATTTT	CASSPRGTSRPDTQYF
TRBV18	.	large	TRBJ1-3	TGTGCCAGCTCACCACGGAGACTAAACTCTGGAAACACCATATATTTT	CASSPRRLNSGNTIYF
TRBV7-9	TRBD1	.	TRBJ1-5	TGTGCCAGCAGCTTAGAGGGACAGGATAGCAATCAGCCCCAGCATTTT	CASSLEGQDSNQPQHF
TRBV5-1	.	.	TRBJ2-7	TGCGCCAGCAGCTTGGTGGGGGGTAGTCGCAACGAGCAGTACTTC	CASSLVGGSRNEQYF
TRBV19	TRBD1	.	TRBJ1-2	TGTGCCAGTAGACCTGGACAGGTCCCCTATGGCTACACCTTC	CASRPGQVPYGYTF
TRBV6-1	.	.	TRBJ2-2	TGTGCCAGCAGTGAGGGCGTCCAGGGCGGGGAGCTGTTTTTT	CASSEGVQGGELFF
TRBV5-6	.	once	TRBJ2-3	TGTGCCAGCAGCTTTTTCCCAGGGGTCATAGACACAGATACGCAGTATTTT	CASSFFPGVIDTDTQYF
TRBV2	TRBD1	.	TRBJ1-2	TGTGCCAGCACCGGGATCCGGGACAGGGGGAATGGCTACACCTTC	CASTGIRDRGNGYTF
TRBV4-1	.	.	TRBJ2-7	TGCGCCAGCAGCCTCGCGCAGGGGAAATACTACGAGCAGTACTTC	CASSLAQGKYYEQYF
TRBV12-5	.	.	TRBJ1-1	TGTGCTAGTGGTCGGGACGGGGGAACCGAAGCTTTCTTT	CASGRDGGTEAFF
TRBV5-1	.	.	TRBJ1-1	TGCGCCAGCACAGACGGTGGGAGCACTGAAGCTTTCTTT	CASTDGGSTEAFF
TRBV6-5	TRBD2	.	TRBJ2-3	TGTGCCAGCAGTTACGGGACTAGCGGAAGCACAGATACGCAGTATTTT	CASSYGTSGSTDTQYF
TRBV4-3	TRBD2	.	TRBJ2-7	TGCGCCAGCAGCCAAGATTTATTTCCCGGACTAGCGGAACCTCAGTACTTC	CASSQDLFPGLAEPQYF
TRBV4-1	TRBD2	once	TRBJ2-7	TGCGCCAGCAGCCCGCTAGCGGGAGTTATCGAGCAGTACTTC	CASSPLAGVIEQYF
TRBV9	TRBD2	.	TRBJ2-3	TGTGCCAGCAGCGTAGCTAGCGGTAGCACAGATACGCAGTATTTT	CASSVASGSTDTQYF
TRBV7-9	.	.	TRBJ2-1	TGTGCCAGCAGCTTAGGGACTACTCAATCCTACAATGAGCAGTTCTTC	CASSLGTTQSYNEQFF
TRBV5-1	.	.	TRBJ2-7	TGCGCCAGCCGGAGTATAAGCACCTACGAGCAGTACTTC	CASRSISTYEQYF
TRBV5-1	TRBD2	once	TRBJ2-1	TGCGCCAGCAGCTTATTAGAAACGACCGGGACTAGCGGGGTGAATGAGCAGTTCTTC	CASSLLETTGTSGVNEQFF
TRBV5-1	TRBD2	.	TRBJ2-1	TGCGCCAGCAGCTTGGCGGGAGGTTATTTAGAGCAGTTCTTC	CASSLAGGYLEQFF
TRBV7-2	TRBD1	.	TRBJ1-6	TGTGCCAGCAGCTCCCCCGGGACAGGGCAAATCGGTTCACCCCTCCACTTT	CASSSPGTGQIGSPLHF
TRBV19	TRBD2	.	TRBJ2-7	TGTGCCAGTAGTATAGTGGCGGGGGGCGTCGGACTTAGCTACGAGCAGTACTTC	CASSIVAGGVGLSYEQYF